This TCR beta chain derives from a study of blood T cell repertoires in COVID-19. On the study more broadly: Acute-phase and convalescent COVID-19 samples originated in the United States, Italy and Spain. Nucleic acid was either cDNA or gDNA, and it came from T cells, B-cell-depleted T cells, or PBMCs.

In germline, CDR1 is LNHDA, CDR2 SQIVND (reference sequence). The CDR3 is made up of 14 amino acids. The V end was cut by 5 bases, the J end by 4 bases, with 13 bases between. In the source study's methods: Reference gene primer amplification in the assay estimated nucleated cell counts. Clones were read by immunoSEQ multiplex PCR, and TCRdb kept only the in-frame ones, dropping some. V, J and clone size were drawn from that table, and D and trimming were deduced from the DNA. Among around 99,000 clones listed, 88% were seen once. Sequencing input: peripheral blood. The TCR sequence derives from a man aged 45-60 years with active or convalescent COVID-19. The chain has TRBV19 and TRBJ2-3; TRBD1 might be the D (8 bases). CDR3 sequence (DNA): TGTGCCAGTAGTTCCACAGGGGGGGCAGATACGCAGTATTTT. Translating gives CASSSTGGADTQYF.